Listed below are T cell receptor beta chains from one sample, sequenced in a study of CD8+ T cells in alopecia areata. Method: immunoSEQ multiplex PCR; TCRdb's copy keeps in-frame clones and lacks some. The sample lists approximately 150,000 clones, around 60% seen once, with 12% to 15% in the top ten. The source was CD4+ T cells sorted from blood, collected at week 24, from a patient treated with tofacitinib. These receptors all stem from a human donor with alopecia areata. Both conserved end residues are part of each CDR3. A D gene is named only where the DNA matches it firmly. Clone size, where shown, is once, few, many, or a class for clones that have expanded.

clone_size j_call v_call d_call cdr3_aa cdr3_nt
- TRBJ1-4 TRBV30 - CAWRSHLGWDFDEKLFF TGTGCCTGGAGATCACACCTAGGGTGGGATTTCGATGAAAAACTGTTTTTT
- TRBJ2-7 TRBV7-2 - CASSLGVYEQYF TGTGCCAGCAGCTTAGGGGTTTACGAGCAGTACTTC
- TRBJ1-2 TRBV5-6 - CASSPRRRMDGYTF TGTGCCAGCAGCCCCCGGAGGCGGATGGATGGCTACACCTTC
- TRBJ2-3 TRBV5-6 TRBD2 CASSQRTSGGATDTQYF TGTGCCAGCAGCCAGCGGACTAGCGGGGGTGCCACAGATACGCAGTATTTT
few TRBJ1-5 TRBV29-1 - CSVELPGGQPQHF TGCAGCGTTGAACTCCCGGGTGGTCAGCCCCAGCATTTT
- TRBJ2-5 TRBV9 - CASSVDAETQYF TGTGCCAGCAGCGTAGATGCGGAGACCCAGTACTTC
- TRBJ2-7 TRBV29-1 - CSLRTASYEQYF TGCAGCTTGCGGACAGCGTCCTACGAGCAGTACTTC
- TRBJ2-3 TRBV5-1 TRBD1 CASSRRPGQRRTDTQYF TGCGCCAGCAGCCGGCGGCCGGGACAGAGACGCACAGATACGCAGTATTTT
few TRBJ1-5 TRBV19 - CASSTTRGGNQPQHF TGTGCCAGTAGTACGACCCGTGGGGGCAATCAGCCCCAGCATTTT
- TRBJ2-5 TRBV5-1 - CASSQNTGPLATQYF TGCGCCAGCAGCCAAAATACGGGACCCCTGGCGACCCAGTACTTC
once TRBJ2-5 TRBV5-1 - CASSSTGGGPETQYF TGCGCCAGCAGCTCAACGGGAGGGGGCCCAGAGACCCAGTACTTC
- TRBJ2-3 TRBV29-1 - CSVGVQDTQYF TGCAGCGTTGGGGTACAAGATACGCAGTATTTT
- TRBJ2-4 TRBV29-1 - CSVEGEGVAKNIQYF TGCAGCGTTGAAGGGGAGGGGGTGGCCAAAAACATTCAGTACTTC
- TRBJ1-6 TRBV5-1 TRBD1 CASSLGRTGANSPLHF TGCGCCAGCAGCTTGGGGCGAACAGGGGCCAATTCACCCCTCCACTTT
few TRBJ2-5 TRBV11-2 - CASLGAQTQYF TGTGCCAGCTTAGGGGCACAGACCCAGTACTTC
- TRBJ1-5 TRBV6-1 TRBD1 CASSDLDRGGGNQPQHF TGTGCCAGCAGTGATTTGGACAGGGGTGGAGGCAATCAGCCCCAGCATTTT
- TRBJ1-2 TRBV28 - CASSPLLRVYGYTF TGTGCCAGCAGTCCACTCCTAAGGGTCTATGGCTACACCTTC
once TRBJ2-3 TRBV7-3 - CASSLLGLQDTQYF TGTGCCAGCAGCCTACTAGGATTGCAGGATACGCAGTATTTT
- TRBJ2-5 TRBV27 - CASSRNQETQYF TGTGCCAGCAGCAGAAACCAAGAGACCCAGTACTTC